Listed below are T cell receptor beta chains from one sample, sequenced in a study of technical replicates of blood from a few donors. Sequencing was performed with immunoSEQ multiplex PCR; in TCRdb, only in-frame clones are kept and a portion is missing. The data show approximately 75,000 clones, with 95% to 98% seen just once and 0.18% held by the top ten. Sequencing used T cells isolated from PBMCs. Source of these receptors: a human donor in good health. Both conserved end residues are part of each CDR3. Each record gives: D gene, clone size, J gene, V gene, CDR3 protein, CDR3 DNA. The D gene is left open where the match is weak. Size tells how often a clone was seen (once, few, many) or the class of an expanded clone, and some rows leave it out.

D: -; size: -; J: TRBJ1-5; V: TRBV27; CDR3: CASSSHREYQPQHF; DNA: TGTGCCAGCAGTTCCCACAGGGAATACCAGCCCCAGCATTTT
D: TRBD1; size: -; J: TRBJ2-2; V: TRBV6-1; CDR3: CASRGDRVTGELFF; DNA: TGTGCCAGCAGAGGGGACAGGGTCACCGGGGAGCTGTTTTTT
D: -; size: -; J: TRBJ1-5; V: TRBV6-1; CDR3: CASSETGISNQPQHF; DNA: TGTGCCAGCAGTGAAACGGGTATCAGCAATCAGCCCCAGCATTTT
D: -; size: -; J: TRBJ1-2; V: TRBV18; CDR3: CASSPGQAPNYGYTF; DNA: TGTGCCAGCTCACCGGGGCAAGCGCCTAACTATGGCTACACCTTC
D: TRBD1; size: -; J: TRBJ2-2; V: TRBV7-6; CDR3: CASSLRGTGFTGELFF; DNA: TGTGCCAGCAGCTTAAGGGGGACAGGGTTTACCGGGGAGCTGTTTTTT
D: -; size: -; J: TRBJ2-3; V: TRBV5-1; CDR3: CASSFSTSSFTDTQYF; DNA: TGCGCCAGCAGCTTTAGTACTAGCTCTTTCACAGATACGCAGTATTTT
D: -; size: -; J: TRBJ2-3; V: TRBV2; CDR3: CASKRAHNVADTQYF; DNA: TGTGCCAGCAAGAGGGCCCACAATGTCGCAGATACGCAGTATTTT
D: -; size: once; J: TRBJ2-7; V: TRBV9; CDR3: CASSAGLLSSYEQYF; DNA: TGTGCCAGCAGCGCGGGACTTCTTTCCTCCTACGAGCAGTACTTC
D: TRBD2; size: -; J: TRBJ2-1; V: TRBV7-3; CDR3: CASSLITWLATSGIGFSYNEQFF; DNA: TGTGCCAGCAGCTTAATAACGTGGTTGGCCACTAGCGGGATAGGCTTCTCCTACAATGAGCAGTTCTTC
D: -; size: -; J: TRBJ2-5; V: TRBV27; CDR3: CASTKRRALGETQYF; DNA: TGTGCCAGCACCAAAAGGAGGGCCCTCGGGGAGACCCAGTACTTC
D: -; size: -; J: TRBJ1-1; V: TRBV28; CDR3: CASSSFLTGSNTEAFF; DNA: TGTGCCAGCAGTTCCTTCTTGACAGGCTCGAACACTGAAGCTTTCTTT
D: -; size: -; J: TRBJ1-2; V: TRBV6-5; CDR3: CASSYSPQGDYGYTF; DNA: TGTGCCAGCAGTTACTCCCCCCAGGGCGACTATGGCTACACCTTC
D: TRBD2; size: -; J: TRBJ2-1; V: TRBV9; CDR3: CASSPHGLAGDNEQFF; DNA: TGTGCCAGCAGCCCCCATGGACTAGCGGGGGACAATGAGCAGTTCTTC
D: -; size: once; J: TRBJ2-1; V: TRBV5-6; CDR3: CASSTTGYNEQFF; DNA: TGTGCCAGCAGCACTACAGGGTACAATGAGCAGTTCTTC
D: -; size: -; J: TRBJ1-4; V: TRBV11-2; CDR3: CASSAKSLPIEKLFF; DNA: TGTGCCAGCAGCGCAAAAAGCCTTCCAATTGAAAAACTGTTTTTT
D: -; size: -; J: TRBJ2-3; V: TRBV29-1; CDR3: CSVGVTGTEDTQYF; DNA: TGCAGCGTTGGCGTCACAGGGACCGAAGATACGCAGTATTTT
D: TRBD2; size: -; J: TRBJ2-3; V: TRBV2; CDR3: CASSPLAGGTDTQYF; DNA: TGTGCCAGCAGTCCCCTGGCGGGGGGAACAGATACGCAGTATTTT
D: TRBD1; size: -; J: TRBJ1-1; V: TRBV5-1; CDR3: CASSLRGATQGTNTEAFF; DNA: TGCGCCAGCAGCTTGAGGGGAGCAACACAGGGGACGAACACTGAAGCTTTCTTT
D: TRBD1; size: -; J: TRBJ1-1; V: TRBV6-1; CDR3: CASRGTGLNTEAFF; DNA: TGTGCCAGCAGGGGGACAGGGCTGAACACTGAAGCTTTCTTT
D: TRBD2; size: -; J: TRBJ2-7; V: TRBV5-4; CDR3: CASSSRGTRNYEQYF; DNA: TGTGCCAGCAGTTCCCGCGGGACTAGGAACTACGAGCAGTACTTC
D: -; size: -; J: TRBJ2-2; V: TRBV5-1; CDR3: CASSLKAAGVTGELFF; DNA: TGCGCCAGCAGCTTGAAGGCAGCGGGCGTCACCGGGGAGCTGTTTTTT
D: TRBD1; size: -; J: TRBJ1-6; V: TRBV9; CDR3: CASSETGTGESPLHF; DNA: TGTGCCAGCAGCGAAACCGGGACAGGGGAATCACCCCTCCACTTT
D: TRBD1; size: -; J: TRBJ1-5; V: TRBV6-1; CDR3: CASSEGQGSNQPQHF; DNA: TGTGCCAGCAGTGAAGGACAGGGAAGCAATCAGCCCCAGCATTTT
D: TRBD2; size: -; J: TRBJ2-7; V: TRBV28; CDR3: CASSTGLAGEQYF; DNA: TGTGCCAGCAGTACGGGACTAGCGGGCGAGCAGTACTTC
D: -; size: once; J: TRBJ2-2; V: TRBV6-6; CDR3: CASSAETGELFF; DNA: TGTGCCAGCAGTGCCGAGACCGGGGAGCTGTTTTTT
D: TRBD2; size: -; J: TRBJ2-1; V: TRBV5-4; CDR3: CASSLTSGSRQGQFF; DNA: TGTGCCAGCAGCCTGACTAGCGGGTCCCGCCAGGGGCAGTTCTTC
D: TRBD2; size: -; J: TRBJ2-1; V: TRBV18; CDR3: CASSPRLADYNEQFF; DNA: TGTGCCAGCTCCCCAAGACTAGCGGATTACAATGAGCAGTTCTTC
D: -; size: -; J: TRBJ1-2; V: TRBV7-3; CDR3: CASSLDGSYNYGYTF; DNA: TGTGCCAGCAGCCTAGACGGCAGCTACAACTATGGCTACACCTTC
D: -; size: -; J: TRBJ2-3; V: TRBV25-1; CDR3: CASSEFMEDSYTDTQYF; DNA: TGTGCCAGCAGTGAATTTATGGAGGACAGCTACACAGATACGCAGTATTTT
D: TRBD2; size: -; J: TRBJ2-5; V: TRBV4-1; CDR3: CASSLAGGETQYF; DNA: TGCGCCAGCTCCCTAGCGGGAGGGGAGACCCAGTACTTC
D: TRBD2; size: -; J: TRBJ2-5; V: TRBV27; CDR3: CASRVSGRVQETQYF; DNA: TGTGCCAGCAGGGTTAGCGGGAGGGTTCAAGAGACCCAGTACTTC
D: TRBD2; size: -; J: TRBJ2-1; V: TRBV10-1; CDR3: CASGKGGRAYTDEQFF; DNA: TGCGCCAGCGGTAAGGGCGGGAGAGCTTATACAGATGAGCAGTTCTTC
D: -; size: -; J: TRBJ2-7; V: TRBV10-1; CDR3: CASSESGSPYEQYF; DNA: TGCGCCAGCAGTGAGTCGGGCAGTCCCTACGAGCAGTACTTC
D: TRBD1; size: -; J: TRBJ1-1; V: TRBV28; CDR3: CASSLSGGAGAFF; DNA: TGTGCCAGCAGTTTATCAGGGGGCGCGGGAGCTTTCTTT
D: -; size: -; J: TRBJ1-1; V: TRBV7-9; CDR3: CASSFREAFF; DNA: TGTGCCAGCAGCTTCAGGGAAGCTTTCTTT
D: TRBD1; size: -; J: TRBJ2-7; V: TRBV6-5; CDR3: CASSQITGGRYEQYF; DNA: TGTGCCAGCAGTCAAATTACAGGGGGCCGCTACGAGCAGTACTTC
D: -; size: -; J: TRBJ1-3; V: TRBV4-1; CDR3: CASSWSGNTIYF; DNA: TGCGCCAGCAGCTGGAGTGGAAACACCATATATTTT
D: TRBD1; size: -; J: TRBJ1-1; V: TRBV28; CDR3: CASTRGDRVGNTEAFF; DNA: TGTGCCAGCACCCGAGGGGACAGGGTGGGGAACACTGAAGCTTTCTTT
D: -; size: -; J: TRBJ1-2; V: TRBV10-3; CDR3: CAISPQGPYGYTF; DNA: TGTGCCATCAGTCCACAGGGTCCCTATGGCTACACCTTC
D: -; size: -; J: TRBJ1-6; V: TRBV15; CDR3: CATSRGFRTPKSSYNSPLHF; DNA: TGTGCCACCAGCAGGGGTTTTAGGACTCCGAAGAGCTCCTATAATTCACCCCTCCACTTT
D: -; size: -; J: TRBJ2-7; V: TRBV9; CDR3: CASSVEPSGSYEQYF; DNA: TGTGCCAGCAGCGTAGAGCCCAGCGGGTCCTACGAGCAGTACTTC
D: TRBD1; size: -; J: TRBJ2-7; V: TRBV4-1; CDR3: CASSQDGDRSSYEQYF; DNA: TGCGCCAGCAGCCAAGACGGGGACAGGTCAAGCTACGAGCAGTACTTC
D: TRBD1; size: -; J: TRBJ1-3; V: TRBV29-1; CDR3: CSVPGQGSNTIYF; DNA: TGCAGCGTTCCGGGACAGGGCTCAAACACCATATATTTT
D: TRBD1; size: -; J: TRBJ1-4; V: TRBV15; CDR3: CATSFPEQDRGEKLFF; DNA: TGTGCCACCAGCTTCCCCGAACAGGACAGGGGTGAAAAACTGTTTTTT
D: -; size: once; J: TRBJ2-7; V: TRBV28; CDR3: CASSPVQGKGYEQYF; DNA: TGTGCCAGCAGTCCCGTTCAGGGGAAGGGTTACGAGCAGTACTTC
D: TRBD1; size: -; J: TRBJ1-5; V: TRBV6-1; CDR3: CASSESRTGRQPQHF; DNA: TGTGCCAGCAGTGAATCGCGGACAGGGAGGCAGCCCCAGCATTTT
D: TRBD2; size: -; J: TRBJ2-1; V: TRBV5-1; CDR3: CASSLWGGDNEQFF; DNA: TGCGCCAGCAGCTTGTGGGGGGGGGACAATGAGCAGTTCTTC
D: -; size: -; J: TRBJ2-3; V: TRBV4-2; CDR3: CASSQPLEGSTDTQYF; DNA: TGTGCCAGCAGCCAACCGTTGGAGGGAAGCACAGATACGCAGTATTTT
D: TRBD2; size: -; J: TRBJ2-3; V: TRBV14; CDR3: CASSQKLAGVTDTQYF; DNA: TGTGCCAGCAGCCAAAAACTAGCGGGAGTGACAGATACGCAGTATTTT